What follows are 25 T cell receptor beta chains derived from one specimen sequenced in a study of cytomegalovirus exposure and HLA in healthy donors. A multiplex PCR was run with 60 Vbeta primers and 13 Jbeta primers. Only in-frame clones appear in the TCRdb table, and some are missing; sequencing was by immunoSEQ multiplex PCR. The sample consists of fewer than 250,000 clones, about 85% of them appearing once. The sample comprised PBMCs. These receptors all stem from a human donor in good health.

The chain recombines TRBV7-6 with TRBJ2-2; 9 nucleotides line up with TRBD1. V shed 5 bases and J 5 bases; nucleotides not matched to a gene: 6. There are 15 residues in the CDR3. The germline CDR1 and CDR2 sequences are SGHVS and FNYEAQ. The CDR3 bases are TGTGCCAGCAGCCCGAGACAGGGGGATACCGGGGAGCTGTTTTTT. Amino acids: CASSPRQGDTGELFF.

The chain joins TRBV6-6 to TRBJ2-5, with D hard to call. With 2 bases removed from V and 0 bases from J, the gap between germline ends came to 7 bases. Per the germline V gene, CDR1 is MNHNY and CDR2 is SVGAGI (reference sequence). The CDR3 is 14 amino acids. The DNA for the CDR3 is TGTGCCAGCAGTTACGACATCAACCAAGAGACCCAGTACTTC. Translation: CASSYDINQETQYF.

The chain is built from TRBV18 and TRBJ2-1, with D tentatively TRBD1 (6 bases). This CDR3 has 14 amino acids. Germline loops: CDR1 KGHSH, CDR2 LQKENI. V was shortened by 2 bases and J by 4 bases, with 9 bases between the two germline ends. The CDR3 region is CASSPRQGYNEQFF. DNA for the CDR3: TGTGCCAGCTCACCAAGGCAGGGGTACAATGAGCAGTTCTTC.

This sequence joins TRBV6-1 and TRBJ2-5; tentatively, D is TRBD2 (7 bases). V was cut by 6 bases and J by 5 bases, with 19 bases left in between. Germline loops: CDR1 MNHNS, CDR2 SASEGT. There are 15 residues in the CDR3. The CDR3 sequence is CASSRGGGTGETQYF. The CDR3 nucleotides are TGTGCCAGCAGCCGAGGGGGGGGCACGGGGGAGACCCAGTACTTC.

V is TRBV19 and J is TRBJ1-4; no clear D. The CDR3 has 18 residues. Trimming left V 3 bases short and J 0 bases short, with 17 bases between. Germline V CDR1 and CDR2: LNHDA, SQIVND (reference sequence). DNA of the CDR3: TGTGCCAGTAGTATTCGAGTTTTCTCTAGATCAACTAATGAAAAACTGTTTTTT. Amino acids: CASSIRVFSRSTNEKLFF.

This chain links TRBV11-3 with TRBJ2-2, with a tentative D call TRBD1 (6 bases). The CDR3 totals 15 residues. V lost 5 bases to trimming and J lost 1 base, with 11 bases between them. The germline V gene encodes CDR1 SGHNT and CDR2 YENEEA. CDR3: CASSPETGNTGELFF. As DNA, the CDR3 is TGTGCCAGCAGCCCGGAGACAGGGAACACCGGGGAGCTGTTTTTT.

This clone was observed a single time. The J gene is TRBJ2-1, the V gene TRBV7-3, with 7 bases lining up with TRBD2. Trimming cost V 5 bases and J 1 base; bases outside gene matches: 2. This CDR3 has 14 residues. Germline V gives CDR1 SGHTA, CDR2 FQGTGA. The CDR3 is CASSQLASYNEQFF. As DNA, the CDR3 is TGTGCCAGCAGCCAACTAGCGTCCTACAATGAGCAGTTCTTC.

The rearrangement joins TRBV7-8 to TRBJ2-7; 7 nucleotides align to TRBD1. The V gene's germline CDR1 is SGHVS and CDR2 FQNEAQ. The CDR3 contains 14 residues. J lost 9 bases, V lost 5 bases, and 13 bases had no gene match. CDR3 protein: CASSAPPTGNGQYF. DNA of the CDR3: TGTGCCAGCAGCGCGCCTCCGACAGGGAATGGGCAGTACTTC.

The J gene is TRBJ2-1, the V gene TRBV27; 8 bases fit TRBD2. CDR1 is MNHEY and CDR2 is SMNVEV in the germline V gene (reference sequence). The CDR3 loop spans 15 amino acids. V trimming: 7 bases; J trimming: 0 bases; junction bases outside the gene matches: 5. CDR3 sequence reads: CASTQAGASYNEQFF. The DNA for the CDR3 is TGTGCCAGCACCCAAGCGGGAGCCTCCTACAATGAGCAGTTCTTC.

This chain joins TRBV21-1 and TRBJ1-6. TRBV21-1 is a pseudogene locus. The CDR3 length is 17 residues. The CDR3 loop reads CASSKEGGDHGDSPLHF. The CDR3 DNA sequence: TGTGCCAGCAGCAAAGAGGGCGGAGACCACGGGGATTCACCCCTCCACTTT.

The chain employs TRBV5-1 and TRBJ1-1; tentative D call: TRBD1 (6 bases). Looked up from germline, CDR1 is SGHRS and CDR2 is YFSETQ. This CDR3 comprises 13 residues. Trimming removed 1 base at V and 7 bases at J, with 11 bases between. The DNA of the CDR3 is TGCGCCAGCAGCTTGAGCAGGGGAATTGAAGCTTTCTTT. Protein product: CASSLSRGIEAFF.

The chain uses TRBV19 and TRBJ2-6; D ambiguous. Germline V gives CDR1 LNHDA, CDR2 SQIVND (reference sequence). Deletions cut 5 bases from V and 0 bases from J, with 5 bases between. The CDR3 extends over 14 amino acids. CDR3 coding DNA: TGTGCCAGTAGTTCCCTCTCTGGGGCCAACGTCCTGACTTTC. Translating gives CASSSLSGANVLTF.

The CDR3, as DNA: TGCGCCAGCAGCCAAGCGGGGGGTGCTGGGGCCAACGTCCTGACTTTC. Protein sequence: CASSQAGGAGANVLTF. The chain recombines TRBV4-3 with TRBJ2-6, with 7 bases lining up with TRBD2. This CDR3 contains 16 residues. V dropped 1 base and J dropped 2; count of bases not matched to a gene: 2. Germline CDR1 LGHNA, CDR2 YSLEER.

V usage is TRBV5-1 and J usage is TRBJ1-4; no definite D call. CDR3 length: 15 residues. Between the trimmed V and J ends, which lost 3 bases and 7 bases, there was a span of 16 bases. CDR1 and CDR2 (germline): SGHRS, YFSETQ. CDR3 sequence reads: CASSWTGGDREKLFF. The CDR3 nucleotides are TGCGCCAGCAGCTGGACCGGAGGAGACCGTGAAAAACTGTTTTTT. Using reference TRBV5-1 and TRBJ1-4 for the parts outside the CDR3, the full variable domain is KAGVTQTPRYLIKTRGQQVTLSCSPISGHRSVSWYQQTPGQGLQFLFEYFSETQRNKGNFPGRFSGRQFSNSRSEMNVSTLELGDSALYLCASSWTGGDREKLFFGSGTQLSVL.

Only one count was recorded for this clone. This rearrangement joins TRBV7-9 to TRBJ1-3; D may be TRBD1 (5 bases). The germline V and J ends were trimmed by 5 bases and 4 bases, with 21 bases remaining between them. This CDR3 is built from 17 residues. The germline V gene encodes CDR1 SEHNR and CDR2 FQNEAQ (reference sequence). CDR3: CASSDRPRQGSGNTIYF. DNA for the CDR3: TGTGCCAGCAGCGACCGACCCAGGCAGGGCTCAGGAAACACCATATATTTT.

The chain couples TRBV29-1 to TRBJ2-2; TRBD1 matches at 8 bases. This CDR3 has 15 residues. The germline gives CDR1 SQVTM, CDR2 ANQGSEA. The V segment lost 3 bases and the J segment 2 bases; nucleotides outside the gene matches: 5. This CDR3 is CSVEASGGNTGELFF. In DNA, the CDR3 is TGCAGCGTTGAGGCCTCAGGGGGCAACACCGGGGAGCTGTTTTTT.

To note about this clone: One junction end does not reproduce the germline sequence, and a read error may be involved. V gene TRBV7-7 combines with J gene TRBJ2-5; 7 bases fit TRBD2. The CDR3 totals 15 residues. Germline V gene data show CDR1 as SSHAT and CDR2 as FNYEAQ (reference sequence). The CDR3 DNA is TGTGCTAGCAGCTTGGTCATCGGGGGGAAAGAGACCCAGTACTTC. This sequence encodes CASSLVIGGKETQYF.

This chain uses TRBV2 with TRBJ2-3; possible D gene TRBD2, 7 bases. V shed 7 bases and J shed 3 bases, with 14 bases lying between them. This CDR3 contains 14 residues. Germline V gene data show CDR1 as SNHLY and CDR2 as FYNNEI. CDR3 sequence: CASMRGPGTDTQYF. DNA of the CDR3: TGTGCCAGCATGCGGGGGCCAGGGACAGATACGCAGTATTTT. Drawing the rest from reference TRBV2 and TRBJ2-3, the complete variable domain is EPEVTQTPSHQVTQMGQEVILRCVPISNHLYFYWYRQILGQKVEFLVSFYNNEISEKSEIFDDQFSVERPDGSNFTLKIRSTKLEDSAMYFCASMRGPGTDTQYFGPGTRLTVL.

In its sample, this clone was seen once. This chain connects TRBV28 to TRBJ1-4; possible D gene TRBD1, 6 bases. The V end was cut by 5 bases, the J end by 0 bases, with 16 bases between. The CDR3 runs 17 residues. Germline CDR1 is MDHEN and CDR2 is SYDVKM. This CDR3 reads CASSPQGVGSTNEKLFF. CDR3 DNA: TGTGCCAGCAGTCCACAGGGAGTCGGTTCAACTAATGAAAAACTGTTTTTT.

The chain carries TRBV6-5 and TRBJ1-5, with 7 bases identical to TRBD1. Losses at the gene ends were 5 bases for V and 6 bases for J; bases not matched to a gene: 4. The CDR3 has 13 amino acids. Germline CDR1 is MNHEY and CDR2 is SVGAGI. The CDR3, as DNA: TGTGCCAGCAGTGGACAGGCTGGTCAGCCCCAGCATTTT. This encodes CASSGQAGQPQHF.

The rearrangement links TRBV5-1 to TRBJ2-1, with a tentative D call TRBD1 (5 bases). The germline V gene encodes CDR1 SGHRS and CDR2 YFSETQ. There are 13 residues in the CDR3. Trimming removed 5 bases at V and 3 bases at J, with 9 bases between. CDR3 coding DNA: TGCGCCAGCAGACGTGACAGCTACAATGAGCAGTTCTTC. This gives the protein CASRRDSYNEQFF. Complete variable domain (other parts from reference TRBV5-1 and TRBJ2-1): KAGVTQTPRYLIKTRGQQVTLSCSPISGHRSVSWYQQTPGQGLQFLFEYFSETQRNKGNFPGRFSGRQFSNSRSEMNVSTLELGDSALYLCASRRDSYNEQFFGPGTRLTVL.

The chain uses TRBV2 and TRBJ2-7; maybe TRBD1 (5 bases). The V end lost 6 bases, the J end lost 0 bases, and 15 bases lay between the germline ends. CDR3 length: 15 amino acids. Per the germline V gene, CDR1 is SNHLY and CDR2 is FYNNEI. CDR3 residues: CASSLDRSSSYEQYF. As DNA, the CDR3 is TGTGCCAGCAGCCTCGACAGATCAAGCTCCTACGAGCAGTACTTC.

The chain links TRBV4-3 to TRBJ1-2; TRBD1 is a possible D gene (5 bases). V lost 4 bases to trimming and J lost 1 base, with 7 bases between them. The CDR3 sequence is 13 residues long. Germline V gene lookup returns CDR1 LGHNA and CDR2 YSLEER. CDR3 bases: TGCGCCAGCAGCCCCCAGGGTAACTATGGCTACACCTTC. Protein: CASSPQGNYGYTF.

This chain uses TRBV7-2 with TRBJ2-7, with D hard to call. The CDR3 loop spans 14 amino acids. V lost 0 bases and J lost 6, with 12 bases in between. CDR1 SGHTA and CDR2 FQGNSA come from the germline V gene. CDR3 protein: CASSLAGHSFEQYF. As DNA, the CDR3 is TGTGCCAGCAGCTTAGCTGGTCACAGCTTCGAGCAGTACTTC. Based on the CDR3 plus reference TRBV7-2 and TRBJ2-7, the full variable domain is GAGVSQSPSNKVTEKGKDVELRCDPISGHTALYWYRQSLGQGLEFLIYFQGNSAPDKSGLPSDRFSAERTGGSVSTLTIQRTQQEDSAVYLCASSLAGHSFEQYFGPGTRLTVT.

J is TRBJ2-5 and V is TRBV29-1; 8 nucleotides line up with TRBD1. With 2 bases clipped from V and 11 bases from J, the junction kept 7 bases outside the gene matches. Looked up from germline, CDR1 is SQVTM and CDR2 is ANQGSEA. The CDR3 runs 12 residues. This CDR3 is CSVERQGLEQYF. The CDR3 DNA follows: TGCAGCGTTGAAAGACAGGGGCTTGAACAGTACTTC.